One and the same sample provided the 27 T cell receptor beta chains below, sequenced in a study of OX40 agonist ivuxolimab in advanced cancers. The repertoire was sequenced with immunoSEQ multiplex PCR; TCRdb's copy has only in-frame clones and lacks some. This table has 15,000 to 20,000 clones, roughly 86% appearing once. This specimen was CD4+ or CD8+ T cells sorted from blood, taken in a trial of the OX40 agonist ivuxolimab. These receptors all stem from an adult with an advanced solid tumor such as melanoma, head and neck, liver or kidney cancer.

V gene TRBV27 combines with J gene TRBJ1-6, with TRBD1 identical over 7 bases. Per germline, CDR1 MNHEY and CDR2 SMNVEV (reference sequence). V shed 6 bases, J shed 9 bases, and the junction held 11 bases outside the gene matches. The CDR3 is 15 residues long. This CDR3 reads CASRVTGIEASPLHF. The CDR3 bases are TGTGCCAGCAGAGTGACAGGGATCGAGGCTTCACCCCTCCACTTT.

V is TRBV28 and J is TRBJ2-1; D might be TRBD2 (5 bases). Germline V lookup: CDR1 MDHEN, CDR2 SYDVKM. V lost 7 bases and J lost 4, with 17 bases in between. The CDR3 sequence is 15 residues long. CDR3 protein: CASILQSSGYNEQFF. DNA for the CDR3: TGTGCCAGCATATTACAATCATCGGGATACAATGAGCAGTTCTTC.

The chain joins TRBV19 to TRBJ1-4; D not certain. The CDR3 has 14 amino acids. Germline V CDR1 and CDR2: LNHDA, SQIVND (reference sequence). V lost 3 bases, J lost 1 base, and 6 bases lay in between. CDR3 sequence: CASSMAGTNEKLFF. The CDR3 DNA reads as TGTGCCAGTAGTATGGCGGGAACTAATGAAAAACTGTTTTTT. The whole variable domain, filled in from reference TRBV19 and TRBJ1-4, reads DGGITQSPKYLFRKEGQNVTLSCEQNLNHDAMYWYRQDPGQGLRLIYYSQIVNDFQKGDIAEGYSVSREKKESFPLTVTSAQKNPTAFYLCASSMAGTNEKLFFGSGTQLSVL.

This chain connects TRBV4-2 to TRBJ1-6, with D perhaps matching TRBD1 (5 bases). Germline CDR1 LGHNA, CDR2 YNFKEQ. CDR3 length: 18 amino acids. Trimming took 0 bases from V and 0 from J, leaving 12 bases between them. CDR3 bases: TGTGCCAGCAGCCAAGATCCCGGGGGAAGCTCCTATAATTCACCCCTCCACTTT. Its translation is CASSQDPGGSSYNSPLHF.

A few counts support this clone. The chain combines TRBV7-9 with TRBJ1-4; 7 bases fit TRBD1. There are 19 residues in the CDR3. CDR1 and CDR2 (germline): SEHNR, FQNEAQ (reference sequence). V trimming: 5 bases; J trimming: 2 bases; junction bases outside the gene matches: 17. CDR3 protein: CASSQDRALRVGTNEKLFF. CDR3 sequence (DNA): TGTGCCAGCAGCCAAGACAGGGCCCTGAGGGTCGGTACTAATGAAAAACTGTTTTTT.

The gene calls are TRBV30 and TRBJ1-5; no clear D gene. V shed 0 bases and J shed 1 base, with 10 bases lying between them. The CDR3 runs 15 residues. Germline lookup yields CDR1 GTSNPN and CDR2 SVGIG (reference sequence). CDR3 nucleotides: TGTGCCTGGAGTGTACGGACCAAGAGCAATCAGCCCCAGCATTTT. Encoded protein: CAWSVRTKSNQPQHF.

The chain recombines TRBV2 with TRBJ1-3; TRBD1 matches at 7 bases. The CDR3 totals 14 residues. J was trimmed by 2 bases and V by 6 bases; bases with no gene match: 4. Germline-derived CDR1 and CDR2 are SNHLY and FYNNEI. The CDR3 sequence is CASSTGVAGNTIYF. The CDR3 DNA is TGTGCCAGCAGCACAGGGGTTGCTGGAAACACCATATATTTT.

This clone appeared a single time. V is TRBV28 and J is TRBJ2-7; TRBD1 might be the D (6 bases). Germline V lookup: CDR1 MDHEN, CDR2 SYDVKM. The CDR3 length is 15 residues. V lost 1 base, J lost 3 bases, and 13 bases lay in between. CDR3 residues: CASSLSASRGYEQYF. The CDR3 DNA follows: TGTGCCAGCAGTTTATCGGCGTCCAGGGGCTACGAGCAGTACTTC.

This sequence joins TRBV28 and TRBJ1-1; D ambiguous. V lost 6 bases to trimming and J lost 1 base, with 15 bases between them. Germline CDR1 is MDHEN and CDR2 is SYDVKM. The CDR3 runs to 15 residues. The CDR3 loop is CASRGGSGRNTEAFF. CDR3 DNA sequence: TGTGCCAGCAGGGGAGGCTCGGGTAGGAACACTGAAGCTTTCTTT.

The chain uses TRBV21-1 and TRBJ2-1; the table's D call TRBD2 went unverified against the DNA. TRBV21-1 is labeled a pseudogene. This CDR3 contains 13 residues. The CDR3 nucleotides read TGTGCCAGCCCTAAGGCTAGCGGCGATGAGCAGTTCTTC. The encoded protein is CASPKASGDEQFF.

The chain joins TRBV27 to TRBJ2-7; 10 bases fit TRBD1. V was clipped by 4 bases and J by 3 bases; unmatched bases: 6. The CDR3 has 15 residues. Per the germline V gene, CDR1 is MNHEY and CDR2 is SMNVEV (reference sequence). Here the CDR3 DNA reads TGTGCCAGCAGTTACTCCCGGGACAGGGGCTACGAGCAGTACTTC. This translates into CASSYSRDRGYEQYF.

This clone was observed a few times. The rearrangement links TRBV29-1 to TRBJ1-2; D possibly corresponds to TRBD1 (5 bases). Trimming removed 5 bases at V and 7 bases at J, with 17 bases between. Per the germline V gene, CDR1 is SQVTM and CDR2 is ANQGSEA. The length of the CDR3 is 13 residues. The CDR3 DNA sequence: TGCAGCGTTATAGGGACCGGGAGGAGTGGCTACACCTTC. Its protein product is CSVIGTGRSGYTF.

V gene TRBV30 combines with J gene TRBJ1-1, with D perhaps TRBD1 (5 bases). The CDR3 is made up of 13 amino acids. Trimming took 1 base from V and 2 from J, leaving 8 bases between them. Germline V gives CDR1 GTSNPN, CDR2 SVGIG (reference sequence). CDR3: CAWSAQENTEAFF. The DNA for the CDR3 is TGTGCCTGGAGTGCACAGGAAAACACTGAAGCTTTCTTT.

As regards this clone: The junction does not match germline at one end; this may be a read error. This chain joins TRBV28 and TRBJ1-2; D is ambiguous. CDR3 length equals 11 residues. The germline V gene has CDR1 MDHEN and CDR2 SYDVKM. CDR3 DNA sequence: TGTGCCAGCAGTTTGAATCGGATTAGGCTGTTC. As protein: CASSLNRIRLF.

This clone is termed medium-sized. V and J are TRBV11-3 and TRBJ2-1; D tentatively fits TRBD1 or TRBD2 (5 bases each). Germline V CDR1 and CDR2: SGHNT, YENEEA. Trimming stripped 2 bases from V and 6 bases from J, with 11 bases between. The CDR3 is 14 residues long. CDR3 sequence (DNA): TGTGCCAGCAGCTTAACTAGACAGAGCAATGAGCAGTTCTTC. It yields the protein CASSLTRQSNEQFF. Together with reference TRBV11-3 and TRBJ2-1, the CDR3 gives the full variable domain: EAGVVQSPRYKIIEKKQPVAFWCNPISGHNTLYWYLQNLGQGPELLIRYENEEAVDDSQLPKDRFSAERLKGVDSTLKIQPAELGDSAVYLCASSLTRQSNEQFFGPGTRLTVL.

This clone was seen a few times. Here the CDR3 DNA reads TGTGCCAGCAGCTACGGGGCAAAGAACACTGAAGCTTTCTTT. Translated, it gives CASSYGAKNTEAFF. The rearrangement uses TRBV9 and TRBJ1-1; D may be TRBD1 (5 bases). Trimming cost V 4 bases and J 1 base, with 11 bases left between them. The length of the CDR3 is 14 residues. Germline assignment: CDR1 SGDLS and CDR2 YYNGEE.

This chain connects TRBV11-2 to TRBJ1-2; 8 positions match TRBD1. The germline gives CDR1 SGHAT, CDR2 FQNNGV. The ends lost 5 bases at V and 7 bases at J; junction bases unmatched: 12. This CDR3 comprises 15 residues. The CDR3: CASSQTRTGYSGYTF. The DNA for the CDR3 is TGTGCCAGCAGCCAAACCCGGACAGGGTACTCTGGCTACACCTTC.

The chain recombines TRBV29-1 with TRBJ2-5; TRBD1 matches 12 bases. The V gene's germline CDR1 is SQVTM and CDR2 ANQGSEA. The CDR3 consists of 14 residues. V was clipped by 1 base and J by 5 bases; unmatched bases: 2. The CDR3 region is CSVEGDRGRETQYF. The CDR3 nucleotides are TGCAGCGTTGAAGGGGACAGGGGGCGCGAGACCCAGTACTTC. The variable domain in full, completed from reference TRBV29-1 and TRBJ2-5, reads SAVISQKPSRDICQRGTSLTIQCQVDSQVTMMFWYRQQPGQSLTLIATANQGSEATYESGFVIDKFPISRPNLTFSTLTVSNMSPEDSSIYLCSVEGDRGRETQYFGPGTRLLVL.

A few counts support this clone. CDR3 bases: TGTGCCAGTAGTGAAGGGACAGGGATGAACACCGGGGAGCTGTTTTTT. Translation: CASSEGTGMNTGELFF. This chain joins TRBV19 and TRBJ2-2, with TRBD1 matching over 9 bases. CDR3 length: 16 amino acids. The germline CDR1 and CDR2 sequences are LNHDA and SQIVND (reference sequence). V gave up 5 bases and J gave up 1 base; unmatched junction bases: 5.

The rearrangement links TRBV28 to TRBJ1-2; D not resolved. Trimming took off 2 bases at V and 4 bases at J, with 8 bases between the two ends. The CDR3 runs to 13 residues. Germline V gene lookup returns CDR1 MDHEN and CDR2 SYDVKM. The CDR3 DNA reads TGTGCCAGCAGTTTAGCGGGAGTCTATGGCTACACCTTC. This sequence encodes CASSLAGVYGYTF.

The chain couples TRBV7-9 to TRBJ2-1, with D hard to call. This CDR3 spans 11 amino acids. Trimming stripped 7 bases from V and 9 bases from J, with 10 bases between. CDR1 is SEHNR, CDR2 FQNEAQ, per germline (reference sequence). The CDR3 nucleotides are TGTGCCAGCATGCGACCCGGTGAGCAGTTCTTC. Translation gives CASMRPGEQFF.

The chain recombines TRBV9 with TRBJ2-2, with D possibly matching TRBD2 (6 bases). Looked up from germline, CDR1 is SGDLS and CDR2 is YYNGEE. V was clipped by 0 bases and J by 1 base, with 13 bases between them. The CDR3 is 17 amino acids. CDR3 sequence (DNA): TGTGCCAGCAGCGTAGGCGGGGTGGGAGGGAACACCGGGGAGCTGTTTTTT. As protein: CASSVGGVGGNTGELFF.

The V gene is TRBV5-1, the J gene TRBJ2-5, with 8 bases that match TRBD2. Germline values: CDR1 SGHRS, CDR2 YFSETQ. Germline trimming cut 4 bases from V and 5 bases from J; bases unmatched to any gene: 7. CDR3 length equals 14 residues. The CDR3 nucleotides are TGCGCCAGCAGCCCCGGGGGGGCCAAGGAGACCCAGTACTTC. This codes for CASSPGGAKETQYF.

This chain connects TRBV18 to TRBJ2-7, with 7 bases matching TRBD1. The CDR3 consists of 16 residues. Germline V lookup: CDR1 KGHSH, CDR2 LQKENI. Trimming at V came to 2 bases and at J to 5 bases, leaving 12 bases not matched to a gene. The CDR3 nucleotides are TGTGCCAGCTCACCATTTTTAGGACAGGTTAACGACGAGCAGTACTTC. It encodes CASSPFLGQVNDEQYF.

V is TRBV12-2 and J is TRBJ2-7; TRBD1 is the table's D call, not checked against the DNA. TRBV12-2 is deemed a pseudogene. CDR3 length: 15 amino acids. CDR3 in DNA: TGTGCAAGTCGCTTAGCGACAGGCCTGACCTACGAGCAGTACTTC. Translated, it gives CASRLATGLTYEQYF.

In its sample, this clone was seen a few times. The CDR3, as DNA: TGCGCCAGCAGCCAAGTCGCGGGAAACACCATATATTTT. Amino acid sequence: CASSQVAGNTIYF. This chain links TRBV4-1 with TRBJ1-3; D is unresolved. The V and J ends lost 1 base and 4 bases respectively, with 5 bases between them. Looked up from germline, CDR1 is MGHRA and CDR2 is YSYEKL. The CDR3 extends over 13 amino acids.

This chain links TRBV6-5 with TRBJ1-1; D call uncertain. The germline CDR1 and CDR2 sequences are MNHEY and SVGAGI. The CDR3 spans 11 residues. V shed 4 bases and J shed 5 bases, with 5 bases lying between them. In DNA, the CDR3 is TGTGCCAGCAGTTCGTTAACTGAAGCTTTCTTT. It is translated as CASSSLTEAFF.